This T cell receptor beta chain was observed in a study of control samples from healthy donors and cancer patients. J gave up 4 bases and V 0 bases, and 3 bases lay outside the gene matches. Germline values: CDR1 LGHNA, CDR2 YNFKEQ. CDR3 length equals 16 residues. Produced via immunoSEQ multiplex PCR; TCRdb's table is partial and in-frame only. The sample yields approximately 85,000 clones, approximately 91% seen once. V usage is TRBV4-2 and J usage is TRBJ2-1, with 10 bases lining up with TRBD2. The sequence was obtained from a woman between 55 and 75 years old in good health. The sequencing input was blood. CDR3 residues: CASSQDLAGAYNEQFF. The CDR3 nucleotides are TGTGCCAGCAGCCAAGATCTAGCGGGAGCATACAATGAGCAGTTCTTC.